The 15 T cell receptor beta chains given below trace back to one sample, sequenced in a study of cytomegalovirus exposure and HLA in healthy donors. Researchers ran the PCR with 60 Vbeta and 13 Jbeta primers. Assay used: immunoSEQ multiplex PCR; TCRdb lists only in-frame clones, some missing. This table has about 140,000 clones, around 90% appearing once. Sequenced material: PBMCs. The receptors were gathered from a woman between 35 and 50 years old in good health and CMV-seronegative.

This clone was picked up one time. The V gene is TRBV5-6, the J gene TRBJ2-1; 12 nucleotides match TRBD2. Germline assignment: CDR1 SGHDT and CDR2 YYEEEE. This CDR3 is built from 15 residues. Trimming at V came to 1 base and at J to 5 bases, leaving 1 base not matched to a gene. Here the CDR3 DNA reads TGTGCCAGCAGCTTGCTAGCGGGAGGGAACAATGAGCAGTTCTTC. Its translation is CASSLLAGGNNEQFF.

The rearrangement joins TRBV7-3 to TRBJ1-1; a weak D match, TRBD1 (5 bases). Trimming took off 4 bases at V and 4 bases at J, with 16 bases between the two ends. CDR1 SGHTA and CDR2 FQGTGA come from the germline V gene. CDR3 length equals 15 residues. CDR3 amino acids: CASSSNAGIGTEAFF. For the CDR3, the DNA is TGTGCCAGCAGCTCTAACGCAGGGATAGGCACTGAAGCTTTCTTT.

A note on this clone: The junction differs from germline at one of its ends, possibly a read error. V gene TRBV7-9 combines with J gene TRBJ2-7; D perhaps matches TRBD2 (6 bases). This CDR3 comprises 14 residues. Germline V gene sequence: CDR1 SEHNR, CDR2 FQNEAQ (reference sequence). CDR3 nucleotides: TGTTCCAGCAGCTTACTGGGAGGTGGCCACGAGCAGTACTTC. Translated: CSSSLLGGGHEQYF.

This chain connects TRBV7-9 to TRBJ2-7, with unresolved D. Trimming took 3 bases from V and 3 from J, leaving 6 bases between them. The CDR3 is made up of 12 amino acids. CDR1 is SEHNR, CDR2 FQNEAQ, per germline (reference sequence). CDR3: CASSFNSYEQYF. The DNA for the CDR3 is TGTGCCAGCAGCTTCAACAGCTACGAGCAGTACTTC.

The J gene is TRBJ1-5, the V gene TRBV6-5; the match to TRBD1 covers 9 bases. V dropped 5 bases and J dropped 7; count of bases not matched to a gene: 9. CDR1 is MNHEY, CDR2 SVGAGI, per germline. This CDR3 has 15 residues. CDR3 sequence (DNA): TGTGCCAGCAGTCAACGACAGGGGGGGAGCCAGCCCCAGCATTTT. It codes for CASSQRQGGSQPQHF.

The gene calls are TRBV2 and TRBJ2-5, with 9 bases aligning to TRBD2. This CDR3 has 18 residues. With 5 bases clipped from V and 5 bases from J, the junction kept 18 bases outside the gene matches. Germline assignment: CDR1 SNHLY and CDR2 FYNNEI. The DNA of the CDR3 is TGTGCCAGCAGTCTCCCCCGACGACTAGCGGCGGGCCCGGAGACCCAGTACTTC. Residues: CASSLPRRLAAGPETQYF.

The chain combines TRBV6-6 with TRBJ1-1; no clear D gene. Germline V gene data show CDR1 as MNHNY and CDR2 as SVGAGI (reference sequence). The CDR3 sequence is 12 residues long. The V gene lost 7 bases and the J gene lost 8 bases, with 14 bases spanning the gap. CDR3 in amino acids: CASILGSPEAFF. The CDR3 DNA sequence: TGTGCCAGCATTCTCGGGAGTCCCGAAGCTTTCTTT.

The chain employs TRBV13 and TRBJ1-1, with D possibly TRBD1 on 5 matching bases. Trimming cost V 4 bases and J 0 bases, with 12 bases left between them. The CDR3 consists of 15 residues. Germline V gene sequence: CDR1 PRHDT, CDR2 FYEKMQ (reference sequence). The CDR3 DNA follows: TGTGCCAGCAGCTATAGCGGGACTTTGAACACTGAAGCTTTCTTT. Protein: CASSYSGTLNTEAFF.

The rearrangement joins TRBV6-5 to TRBJ2-5; D is perhaps TRBD1 (6 bases). With 1 base removed from V and 6 bases from J, the gap between germline ends came to 12 bases. From germline, CDR1 is MNHEY and CDR2 SVGAGI. This CDR3 has 14 amino acids. This CDR3 is CASSYWGREKTQYF. The CDR3 bases are TGTGCCAGCAGTTACTGGGGGCGCGAGAAGACCCAGTACTTC.

The rearrangement uses TRBV5-1 and TRBJ2-5; D unclear. Germline V gene data show CDR1 as SGHRS and CDR2 as YFSETQ. The V end was cut by 4 bases, the J end by 5 bases, with 15 bases between. The CDR3 contains 14 residues. This chain's CDR3 is CASSAAPPAETQYF. In DNA form, the CDR3 reads TGCGCCAGCAGCGCGGCCCCCCCCGCCGAGACCCAGTACTTC.

The chain employs TRBV7-2 and TRBJ2-1; D might be TRBD1 (5 bases). With 1 base removed from V and 4 bases from J, the gap between germline ends came to 11 bases. The germline gives CDR1 SGHTA, CDR2 FQGNSA. CDR3 length: 15 amino acids. CDR3 sequence reads: CASSLDGAVYNEQFF. As DNA, the CDR3 is TGTGCCAGCAGCTTAGATGGGGCTGTTTACAATGAGCAGTTCTTC.

The chain's CDR3 is CASSLYDRGTEAFF. Here the CDR3 DNA reads TGTGCCAGCAGCTTATATGACAGGGGGACTGAAGCTTTCTTT. The chain carries TRBV7-2 and TRBJ1-1; TRBD1 aligns across 9 bases. CDR3 length: 14 residues. Looked up from germline, CDR1 is SGHTA and CDR2 is FQGNSA. V gave up 2 bases and J gave up 5 bases; unmatched junction bases: 3. The full variable domain, its missing parts supplied by reference TRBV7-2 and TRBJ1-1, is GAGVSQSPSNKVTEKGKDVELRCDPISGHTALYWYRQSLGQGLEFLIYFQGNSAPDKSGLPSDRFSAERTGGSVSTLTIQRTQQEDSAVYLCASSLYDRGTEAFFGQGTRLTVV.

The V gene is TRBV27, the J gene TRBJ1-2; 9 nucleotides align to TRBD1. Trimming removed 4 bases from V and 6 bases from J; junction bases left unmatched: 6. CDR3 length: 14 amino acids. Per germline, CDR1 MNHEY and CDR2 SMNVEV (reference sequence). Here the CDR3 reads CASSSRDRVDGYTF. CDR3 in DNA: TGTGCCAGCAGTTCACGGGACAGGGTCGATGGCTACACCTTC.

The chain is built from TRBV7-9 and TRBJ2-5, with D possibly matching TRBD1 (5 bases). The CDR3 is made up of 15 amino acids. Trimming stripped 3 bases from V and 4 bases from J, with 15 bases between. Germline CDR1 SEHNR, CDR2 FQNEAQ (reference sequence). Here the CDR3 DNA reads TGTGCCAGCAGCTTTCCTCAGGGCCTGGGAGAGACCCAGTACTTC. Its protein is CASSFPQGLGETQYF.

This clone was seen more than once but under ten times. The chain has TRBV2 and TRBJ2-7; no clear D gene. CDR1 and CDR2 (germline): SNHLY, FYNNEI. CDR3 length equals 15 residues. The ends were cut back, 7 bases at V and 2 bases at J, with 18 bases in the middle. The CDR3 DNA sequence: TGTGCCAGCAATTATAAGCTTTCCACCACCTACGAGCAGTACTTC. Protein product: CASNYKLSTTYEQYF.